The 29 T cell receptor beta chains listed next were all sequenced from one sample in a study of kidney transplant recipient with SARS-CoV-2 infection. In TCRdb, the reads were re-called with MiXCR into one record per CDR3 protein. The sample gives fewer than 250,000 distinct CDR3 sequences, less than 35% of which show up once; around 6.8% is in the top ten. The source material was a blood sample, sampled at baseline and between days 110 and 120 from a kidney transplant recipient. All receptors derive from a young adult male patient who had COVID-19 and was a kidney transplant recipient. Some T cells may trace back to the graft donor.

As concerns this clonotype: One base away lies a much larger clone, so this may be a sequencing read error. V and J are TRBV3-1 and TRBJ2-7; D gene ambiguous. The tail of the sequence fits TRBJ2-5 better, so the J call may be wrong. The CDR3 sequence is 17 residues long. From germline, CDR1 is LGHDT and CDR2 YNNKEL (reference sequence). The CDR3 sequence is CANSHHNPISFSETQYF. Written as DNA, the CDR3 is TGTGCCAACAGCCATCATAATCCCATTTCTTTCTCTGAGACCCAGTACTTC.

Concerning this clonotype itself: It may be a read error: a sequence one base away is much more abundant. The V and J genes are TRBV4-1 and TRBJ2-5, with no clear D. CDR1 MGHRA and CDR2 YSYEKL come from the germline V gene. V lost 4 bases and J 3 bases, leaving 15 bases between the germline ends. This CDR3 has 15 amino acids. The CDR3 nucleotides read TGCGCCAGCAGCCGAGATCTCGCGTCAGAAGAGACCCAGTACTTC. It is translated as CASSRDLASEETQYF.

This clonotype has at least ten counts. The chain is built from TRBV5-3 and TRBJ1-2; D uncertain. TRBV5-3 has ORF status, its function being uncertain. V lost 7 bases, J lost 4 bases, and 23 bases lay in between. This CDR3 spans 16 amino acids. CDR3 amino acids: CARRSKVVRKTYGYTF. The CDR3 nucleotides read TGTGCCAGACGGTCTAAAGTGGTGAGAAAGACCTATGGCTACACCTTC.

As concerns this clonotype: A much larger clone differs from this one at a single base, so this may be a read error. The CDR3 does not close with the conserved phenylalanine or tryptophan, likely indicating a read error. This rearrangement joins TRBV23-1 to TRBJ1-2; D is unresolved. TRBV23-1 is labeled an ORF, and its function is uncertain. The CDR3 sequence is 17 residues long. Trimming took off 5 bases at V and 4 bases at J, with 23 bases between the two ends. In DNA, the CDR3 is TGCGCCAGCAGTTTTTTCCAGCTACGCAGAAAGACCTATGGCTACACCCTC. The encoded protein is CASSFFQLRRKTYGYTL.

By frequency in the sample, this clonotype is medium-sized. This chain joins TRBV4-3 and TRBJ2-7; D ambiguous. The CDR3 contains 14 residues. Germline V gene lookup returns CDR1 LGHNA and CDR2 YSLEER. Trimming pared 1 base from V and 4 bases from J, leaving 11 bases between. Here the CDR3 reads CASSQVIFGYEQYF. The CDR3 DNA follows: TGCGCCAGCAGCCAAGTTATTTTCGGGTACGAGCAGTACTTC.

This clonotype was found a few times. This may come from a read error, since a much larger clone is one base off. The chain links TRBV4-2 to TRBJ1-3, with no clear D. Trimming shortened V by 2 bases and J by 0 bases, and 20 bases separated the two germline ends. The CDR3 is 19 amino acids. CDR1 is LGHNA and CDR2 is YNFKEQ in the germline V gene. DNA of the CDR3: TGTGCCAGCAGCCAAAAGCCACCGCAGAGATTGAGCTCTGGAAACACCATATATTTT. Translating gives CASSQKPPQRLSSGNTIYF.

On this clonotype: A much larger clone differs from this one at a single base, so this may be a read error. No conserved phenylalanine or tryptophan is present at the end of the CDR3, so a read error is the likely explanation. The chain carries TRBV6-1 and TRBJ1-2, with D perhaps matching TRBD1 (5 bases). Germline lookup yields CDR1 MNHNS and CDR2 SASEGT. The length of the CDR3 is 15 residues. The V and J ends lost 0 bases and 8 bases respectively, with 16 bases between them. CDR3 residues: CASSEALGVRSGYTL. The CDR3 coding sequence is TGTGCCAGCAGTGAAGCGTTAGGGGTACGCTCCGGCTACACCCTC.

The rearrangement uses TRBV5-4 and TRBJ1-2; D gene unclear. Germline values: CDR1 SGHNT, CDR2 YYREEE (reference sequence). The CDR3 contains 16 residues. V was trimmed by 7 bases and J by 4 bases, leaving 23 bases between them. In nucleotides, the CDR3 is TGTGCCAGCTATTCTAACGTACCAGGAAGGACCTATGGCTACACCTTC. It translates to CASYSNVPGRTYGYTF.

As concerns this clonotype: A clone one base away is much larger, so this may be a read error. The CDR3 does not close with the conserved phenylalanine or tryptophan, likely indicating a read error. V is TRBV6-9 and J is TRBJ1-2; unclear D gene. Deletions cut 5 bases from V and 4 bases from J, with 23 bases between. In germline, CDR1 is MNHGY, CDR2 SVAAGI. The CDR3 totals 17 residues. CDR3 sequence: CASSDVGPYGKTYGYTY. CDR3 nucleotide sequence: TGTGCCAGCAGTGACGTAGGGCCTTACGGAAAGACCTATGGCTACACCTAC.

The V and J genes are TRBV20-1 and TRBJ2-5; 9 positions match TRBD1. Per the germline V gene, CDR1 is DFQATT and CDR2 is SNEGSKA (reference sequence). The CDR3 runs to 15 residues. Germline trimming cut 2 bases from V and 5 bases from J; bases unmatched to any gene: 9. The CDR3 DNA sequence: TGCAGTGCTAGAACGGGACAGGGAGTGCAGGAGACCCAGTACTTC. Its protein product is CSARTGQGVQETQYF.

This clonotype came up once. A much bigger clone sits one base away, suggesting this may be a read error. The V and J genes are TRBV11-2 and TRBJ2-1; weak D call: TRBD2 (5 bases). Germline V lookup: CDR1 SGHAT, CDR2 FQNNGV. The CDR3 loop spans 16 amino acids. In nucleotides, the CDR3 is TGTGCCAGCAGCCTTAACCTCTTAGCGAGAAACAATGAGCGGTTCTTC. It codes for CASSLNLLARNNERFF.

This clonotype is a singleton in its sample. The CDR3 does not close with the conserved phenylalanine or tryptophan, likely indicating a read error. The DNA is left out, because the CDR3 cannot be placed on it with certainty; the CDR3 is given as TCRdb lists it. The chain employs TRBV28 and TRBJ1-1. The CDR3 is 12 residues long, counting both termini. Germline loops: CDR1 MDHEN, CDR2 SYDVKM. The CDR3 region is CASSLLNTEASY.

This clonotype was recorded at least ten times. The V and J genes are TRBV18 and TRBJ2-7; D not resolved. This CDR3 is 13 amino acids long. Germline V gives CDR1 KGHSH, CDR2 LQKENI. V dropped 5 bases and J dropped 3 bases, with 11 bases sitting between them. The CDR3 here is CASSIRQNYEQYF. In DNA form, the CDR3 reads TGTGCCAGCTCAATTCGGCAGAACTACGAGCAGTACTTC.

This clonotype was found many times. This chain links TRBV6-6 with TRBJ2-7; 10 nucleotides line up with TRBD1. Germline V CDR1 and CDR2: MNHNY, SVGAGI (reference sequence). Germline trimming cut 0 bases from V and 3 bases from J; bases unmatched to any gene: 5. There are 16 residues in the CDR3. CDR3 DNA sequence: TGTGCCAGCAGTTACTCGGGACAGGGGATCGGCTACGAGCAGTACTTC. It encodes CASSYSGQGIGYEQYF.

Regarding this clonotype: This sequence may be a read error, since a much larger clone differs from it by one base. The CDR3 protein is CASRTGGSYNERFF. CDR3 coding DNA: TGTGCCAGCAGAACAGGGGGTTCCTACAATGAGCGGTTCTTC. V gene TRBV28 combines with J gene TRBJ2-1, with 8 nucleotides matching TRBD1. Germline CDR1 MDHEN, CDR2 SYDVKM. The CDR3 is 14 residues long. Together with reference TRBV28 and TRBJ2-1, the CDR3 gives the full variable domain: DVKVTQSSRYLVKRTGEKVFLECVQDMDHENMFWYRQDPGLGLRLIYFSYDVKMKEKGDIPEGYSVSREKKERFSLILESASTNQTSMYLCASRTGGSYNERFFGPGTRLTVL.

This clonotype was detected once. The chain combines TRBV9 with TRBJ2-6, with 7 nucleotides matching TRBD2. CDR3 length equals 17 residues. V lost 4 bases to trimming and J lost 2 bases; unmatched junction nucleotides: 9. Germline V lookup: CDR1 SGDLS, CDR2 YYNGEE. For the CDR3, the DNA is TGTGCCAGCAGCCTTGGGGGAGGGAGCCCTGGGGCCAACGTCCTGACTTTC. Residues: CASSLGGGSPGANVLTF.

This clonotype has a handful of counts. The chain couples TRBV20-1 to TRBJ1-2, with 8 nucleotides matching TRBD1. Germline V CDR1 and CDR2: DFQATT, SNEGSKA (reference sequence). Unmatched junction bases numbered 7, after V lost 3 bases and J lost 4 bases. The CDR3 runs to 14 residues. CDR3 region: CSASGRQGPYGYTF. For the CDR3, the DNA is TGCAGTGCTAGTGGCCGACAGGGGCCCTATGGCTACACCTTC.

Worth noting for this clonotype: This could be a read error, since a much larger clone is one nucleotide away. The V and J genes are TRBV7-6 and TRBJ1-2; D is unclear. CDR1 is SGHVS, CDR2 FNYEAQ, per germline. The CDR3 has 17 residues. V was trimmed by 5 bases and J by 4 bases, leaving 23 bases between them. The CDR3 loop reads CASSSLAESRKIYGYTF. The CDR3 nucleotides read TGTGCCAGCAGCAGTTTAGCTGAATCTCGAAAGATCTATGGCTACACCTTC.

This clonotype has at least ten counts. The chain joins TRBV6-5 to TRBJ1-2; the D is unclear. V lost 4 bases to trimming and J lost 4 bases, with 22 bases between them. There are 17 residues in the CDR3. Germline lookup yields CDR1 MNHEY and CDR2 SVGAGI. The CDR3, as DNA: TGTGCCAGCAGTTGCAGCACGGAATGTAGAAAGACCTATGGCTACACCTTC. This sequence encodes CASSCSTECRKTYGYTF.

This clonotype was counted between two and nine times. The chain couples TRBV20-1 to TRBJ2-3; 13 positions match TRBD2. V dropped 1 base and J dropped 4; count of bases not matched to a gene: 5. Per germline, CDR1 DFQATT and CDR2 SNEGSKA (reference sequence). The CDR3 consists of 16 residues. Written as DNA, the CDR3 is TGCAGTGCTAGAGGACTAGCGGGAGGTCCCCCAGATACGCAGTATTTT. Translation: CSARGLAGGPPDTQYF.

A note on this clonotype: This may stem from a read error, because a much larger clone lies one nucleotide away. CDR3 sequence (DNA): TGTGCCAGCAGCGCAAAAGACACCCTTCGAAAGGCCTATGGCTACACCTTC. It translates to CASSAKDTLRKAYGYTF. The rearrangement uses TRBV3-1 and TRBJ1-2; D gene uncertain. From germline, CDR1 is LGHDT and CDR2 YNNKEL (reference sequence). Trimming stripped 5 bases from V and 4 bases from J, with 23 bases between. This CDR3 has 17 residues.

This clonotype was seen repeatedly, ten times or more. The chain uses TRBV6-5 and TRBJ2-1, with 9 positions matching TRBD1. Per germline, CDR1 MNHEY and CDR2 SVGAGI. V was clipped by 3 bases and J by 2 bases; unmatched bases: 17. This CDR3 is built from 20 residues. This CDR3 is CASSYWGGTGPLNTYNEQFF. The CDR3 DNA reads as TGTGCCAGCAGTTATTGGGGGGGGACAGGGCCTCTTAACACCTACAATGAGCAGTTCTTC.

The sample holds one count of this clonotype. This may come from a read error, since a much larger clone is one base off. The gene calls are TRBV7-5 and TRBJ1-2. TRBV7-5 constitutes a pseudogene. CDR3 length equals 19 residues. This chain's CDR3 is CISEPEAISEVGKTYGYTF. CDR3 coding DNA: TGTATCTCTGAGCCAGAAGCGATATCTGAAGTAGGAAAGACCTATGGCTACACCTTC.

This clonotype was found many times. The genes are TRBV30 and TRBJ1-2, with no clear D. Per the germline V gene, CDR1 is GTSNPN and CDR2 is SVGIG (reference sequence). The CDR3 is 16 residues long. Trimming left V 5 bases short and J 4 bases short, with 23 bases between. CDR3 region: CAWLRTRYRKTYGYTF. In DNA, the CDR3 is TGTGCCTGGCTACGTACGCGTTATAGAAAGACCTATGGCTACACCTTC.

Notes on this clonotype: Since a much larger clone is just one base distant, this may be a read error. The chain joins TRBV5-5 to TRBJ1-2; no definite D call. The CDR3 covers 16 residues. Trimming removed 7 bases from V and 4 bases from J, with 23 bases in between. From germline, CDR1 is SGHKS and CDR2 YYEKEE (reference sequence). In DNA form, the CDR3 reads TGTGCCAGCGCAATCGGTGTCCCGCGAAAGACCTATGGCTACACCTTC. Translating it yields CASAIGVPRKTYGYTF.

Concerning this clonotype: A clone one base away is much larger, so this may be a read error. The rearrangement links TRBV7-9 to TRBJ1-2; no definite D call. The CDR3 is 17 residues long. V lost 5 bases and J lost 6, with 25 bases in between. Germline assignment: CDR1 SEHNR and CDR2 FQNEAQ (reference sequence). CDR3 coding DNA: TGTGCCAGCAGCCGTATGAAATACCATGGAAAGACCCATGGCTACACCTTC. It specifies CASSRMKYHGKTHGYTF.

This clonotype has at least ten counts. V and J are TRBV28 and TRBJ1-5; D is unresolved. Looked up from germline, CDR1 is MDHEN and CDR2 is SYDVKM. The CDR3 is 15 amino acids. Trimming took 6 bases from V and 1 from J, leaving 13 bases between them. The CDR3 spells CASSRTDRSNQPQHF. The CDR3 nucleotides read TGTGCCAGCAGCAGAACGGACCGGAGCAATCAGCCCCAGCATTTT.

Ten or more counts support this clonotype. J is TRBJ2-3 and V is TRBV2; tentative D call: TRBD1 (5 bases). CDR3 length: 14 amino acids. The V gene lost 5 bases and the J gene lost 2 bases, with 11 bases spanning the gap. CDR1 and CDR2 (germline): SNHLY, FYNNEI. The CDR3 DNA sequence: TGTGCCAGCAGTAGGGGCCGATACACAGATACGCAGTATTTT. This codes for CASSRGRYTDTQYF.

The table lists this clonotype with many counts. V gene TRBV12-5 combines with J gene TRBJ1-2; D perhaps matches TRBD1 (5 bases). Trimming pared 5 bases from V and 4 bases from J, leaving 23 bases between. CDR1 LGHNT and CDR2 FRNRAP come from the germline V gene. This CDR3 is built from 17 residues. CDR3 loop: CASGLNYLQGKTYGYTF. In DNA, the CDR3 is TGTGCTAGTGGTCTTAACTATTTGCAGGGAAAGACCTATGGCTACACCTTC.